The rows below give T cell receptor beta chains drawn from one sample of a study of T-cell memory formation after mild COVID-19. TCRdb fed the 5' RACE reads into MiXCR, producing one record per CDR3 protein. Of roughly 35,000 distinct CDR3 sequences in the sample, around 21% were seen once. Sequenced material: PBMCs or a T cell subset sorted from them (not recorded which). The receptor set was obtained from an adult who had mild COVID-19 (a few samples of this study predate the infection). Cell type and time point are not known. CDR3s include the opening cysteine and the closing phenylalanine or tryptophan. The D gene is left open where the match is weak. Some rows have no size entry. The others give once, few or many, or a class for an expanded clone.

J,V,D,size,DNA,CDR3
TRBJ1-1,TRBV7-9,NA,many,TGTGCCAGCAGCTTAGCGTCAGGGTGGAGGGGCGTCGAGACTGAAGCTTTCTTT,CASSLASGWRGVETEAFF
TRBJ2-7,TRBV3-1,NA,many,TGTGCCAGCAGCCAAGCCCACGGACAGTACGAGCAGTACTTC,CASSQAHGQYEQYF
TRBJ2-7,TRBV5-5,TRBD1,NA,TGTGCCAGCAGCTGGGGACAGGGTGTGTACTTC,CASSWGQGVYF
TRBJ1-6,TRBV6-5,NA,many,TGTGCCAGCAGTTACTCAAGTCGCTCCTATAATTCACCCCTCCACTTT,CASSYSSRSYNSPLHF
TRBJ1-4,TRBV20-1,NA,NA,TGCAGTGCTAGAGAAGTTGGTAAAGGGGAAAAACTGTTTTTT,CSAREVGKGEKLFF
TRBJ2-3,TRBV5-5,NA,many,TGTGCCAGCAGCTTGGAGGTCAGGGATACGCAGTATTTT,CASSLEVRDTQYF
TRBJ2-5,TRBV25-1,TRBD1,many,TGTGCCAGCAGTGGACGACAGGGGCAAGAGACCCAGTACTTC,CASSGRQGQETQYF
TRBJ2-1,TRBV18,NA,many,TGTGCCAGCTCACCAAGTTTGGTCGGGGGCGATGAGCAGTTCTTC,CASSPSLVGGDEQFF
TRBJ1-5,TRBV10-3,TRBD1,NA,TGTGCCATCAGTGAGGGACAGGGGAAGGTACAGCCCCAGCATTTT,CAISEGQGKVQPQHF
TRBJ2-1,TRBV6-1,TRBD1,many,TGTGCCAGCAGTGAACCCGGGACAGGGAACAATGAGCAGTTCTTC,CASSEPGTGNNEQFF
TRBJ1-3,TRBV25-1,NA,many,TGTGCCAGCAGTGATGGGGGGGGCAGGAGAAACACCATATATTTT,CASSDGGGRRNTIYF
TRBJ2-7,TRBV13,TRBD1,many,TGTGCCAGCAGCGCCTCTGGACAGGCCTACGAGCAGTACTTC,CASSASGQAYEQYF
TRBJ2-7,TRBV20-1,TRBD2,NA,TGCAGTGCTAGGGGCGACACTAGCGGGAGTATTCTGGGGCAGTACTTC,CSARGDTSGSILGQYF
TRBJ2-3,TRBV11-1,TRBD1,many,TGTGCCAGCAGCTTAGTTACGACAGGGGCAGATACGCAGTATTTT,CASSLVTTGADTQYF
TRBJ1-4,TRBV6-5,NA,many,TGTGCCAGCAGCCAACATAATACGGGTGAAAAACTGTTTTTT,CASSQHNTGEKLFF
TRBJ2-1,TRBV7-7,NA,many,TGTGCCAGCAGCCAGGACAAGGGAGCCTACAATGAGCAGTTCTTC,CASSQDKGAYNEQFF
TRBJ2-2,TRBV9,NA,NA,TGTGCCAGCAGCCGCGAGGTGGACACCGGGGAGCTGTTTTTT,CASSREVDTGELFF
TRBJ2-7,TRBV19,NA,many,TGTGCCAGTAGAGAAAGGACCGGGAGCCTCTACGAGCAGTACTTC,CASRERTGSLYEQYF
TRBJ2-5,TRBV2,NA,many,TGTGCCAGCAATTTAGGAGAGACCCAGTACTTC,CASNLGETQYF
TRBJ2-2,TRBV5-1,TRBD2,many,TGCGCCAGCAGCTTGGATCCGGGAGGCACGAACACCGGGGAGCTGTTTTTT,CASSLDPGGTNTGELFF
TRBJ1-1,TRBV7-8,TRBD1,many,TGTGCCAGCAGCGGCTCGACAGGGACAGGTACTGAAGCTTTCTTT,CASSGSTGTGTEAFF
TRBJ2-7,TRBV3-1,NA,few,TGTGCCAGCAGGGAGGTAACCTACGAGCAGTACTTC,CASREVTYEQYF
TRBJ2-5,TRBV5-1,TRBD1,many,TGCGCCAGCAGCTTCTCGACAGGGCCAGAGACCCAGTACTTC,CASSFSTGPETQYF
TRBJ1-1,TRBV12-3/TRBV12-4,NA,many,TGTGCCAGCAGTAAGACAGGAACCCAATCGGCAAACGCTTTCTTT,CASSKTGTQSANAFF
TRBJ2-1,TRBV3-1,TRBD1,NA,TGTGCCAGCAGCCGACCCGGGACAGGGACAAATGAGCAGTTCTTC,CASSRPGTGTNEQFF
TRBJ2-2,TRBV7-3,TRBD1,medium-sized,TGTGCCAGCAGCTTGAGGCAGGGGGCCGGGGAGCTGTTTTTT,CASSLRQGAGELFF
TRBJ2-7,TRBV5-1,TRBD2,many,TGCGCCAGCAGCTTGGAGCGCGGGGGGGCCGGCGAGCAGTACTTC,CASSLERGGAGEQYF